This T cell receptor beta chain was captured by sequencing in a study of OX40 agonist ivuxolimab in advanced cancers. Across the study: Participants averaged roughly 60 years of age (range roughly 23 to 79) and were roughly 83% male.

Germline-derived CDR1 and CDR2 are MNHEY and SMNVEV (reference sequence). The CDR3 runs to 14 residues. V was shortened by 5 bases and J by 5 bases, with 12 bases between the two germline ends. The study, taken as a whole, reports: The antigen specificity of the peripheral T cells (those that were expanded) was not determined. Blood T cells, both CD4+ and CD8+, expanded clonally by week 6 at 0.1 to 3.0 mg/kg.

This clone was seen more than once but under ten times. Its antigen remains unidentified. Repertoires were generated with immunoSEQ multiplex PCR, while TCRdb's copy carries only in-frame clones and drops some. The table records about 52,000 clones, over 80% of them present only once. The sequencing here drew on CD4+ or CD8+ T cells sorted from blood, taken in a trial of the OX40 agonist ivuxolimab. The TCR was taken from an adult with an advanced solid tumor such as melanoma, head and neck, liver or kidney cancer. The rearrangement uses TRBV27 and TRBJ2-2; maybe TRBD1 (6 bases). The CDR3 is CASSRQVATGELFF. CDR3 nucleotide sequence: TGTGCCAGCAGTCGACAGGTTGCAACCGGGGAGCTGTTTTTT.